These T cell receptor beta chains were read from a single sample in a study of blood T cell repertoires in COVID-19. Using immunoSEQ multiplex PCR, the repertoire was profiled, and TCRdb retains in-frame clones only, with some absent. The sample lists 150,000 or so clones, 85% to 95% occurring once. The sequencing input was peripheral blood. The receptor set was obtained from a woman aged 60-75 years with COVID-19, enrolled during active disease. Both conserved end residues are part of each CDR3. The D gene is left open where the match is weak. Expanded clones are given a class, and other clones once, few, many or no size at all.

length: 14
J: TRBJ2-7
D: TRBD2
size: NA
V: TRBV6-4
CDR3: CASSEGGLAYEQYF
DNA: TGTGCCAGCAGTGAAGGGGGACTAGCGTACGAGCAGTACTTC

length: 15
J: TRBJ2-5
D: NA
size: NA
V: TRBV11-2
CDR3: CASSLRIDSGETQYF
DNA: TGTGCCAGCAGCTTAAGGATAGACTCGGGAGAGACCCAGTACTTC

length: 13
J: TRBJ2-5
D: NA
size: NA
V: TRBV6-5
CDR3: CASGRGIIETQYF
DNA: TGTGCCAGCGGGAGGGGGATTATAGAGACCCAGTACTTC

length: 15
J: TRBJ1-6
D: TRBD1
size: few
V: TRBV9
CDR3: CASSETGTENSPLHF
DNA: TGTGCCAGCAGCGAGACCGGGACAGAAAATTCACCCCTCCACTTT

length: 15
J: TRBJ2-7
D: TRBD1
size: NA
V: TRBV7-9
CDR3: CASSPLIGQGYEQYF
DNA: TGTGCCAGCAGCCCCCTTATTGGACAGGGCTACGAGCAGTACTTC

length: 13
J: TRBJ1-1
D: NA
size: NA
V: TRBV6-1
CDR3: CASSDFGYTEAFF
DNA: TGTGCCAGCAGTGATTTCGGGTACACTGAAGCTTTCTTT

length: 11
J: TRBJ1-2
D: NA
size: NA
V: TRBV29-1
CDR3: CSVGGDYGYTF
DNA: TGCAGCGTTGGGGGAGACTATGGCTACACCTTC

length: 14
J: TRBJ1-2
D: NA
size: once
V: TRBV4-2
CDR3: CASSQGRQEYGYTF
DNA: TGTGCCAGCAGCCAAGGGAGACAGGAGTATGGCTACACCTTC

length: 15
J: TRBJ2-7
D: TRBD1
size: NA
V: TRBV5-6
CDR3: CASSSDRDRALGGYF
DNA: TGTGCCAGCAGCTCGGACCGGGACAGGGCCTTGGGGGGGTACTTC

length: 16
J: TRBJ2-3
D: TRBD2
size: NA
V: TRBV11-2
CDR3: CASLRSGGLGSNTQYF
DNA: TGTGCCAGCTTGAGATCGGGGGGGTTGGGGTCTAATACGCAGTATTTT